Following are 14 T cell receptor beta chains from one sample sequenced in a study of PD-1 blockade in classical Hodgkin lymphoma (dated by TCRdb to 2020 to 2021). Library preparation used the immunoSEQ multiplex PCR assay. TCRdb stores this immuneACCESS table with in-frame sequences only. Part of the clones is absent; in the studies checked, under half of the shortfall reflects unresolved V genes, and no reason is known for the rest. This sample is represented by roughly 64,000 clones; 91% of them were singletons. In total, the top ten clones hold about a tenth of the sample. In the paper's terms, the time point label means: cycle 4 day 1 (C4D1), after less than seven weeks of nivolumab. Relapse after autologous stem cell transplantation had occurred in all trial patients, and cohorts A, B and C were distinguished by prior brentuximab vedotin exposure. This sample comprised peripheral blood mononuclear cells (PBMCs), obtained before the fourth cycle of nivolumab. These receptor sequences come from a human donor with classical Hodgkin lymphoma.

The chain employs TRBV2 and TRBJ1-6; D possibly corresponds to TRBD1 (5 bases). The CDR3 is 16 residues long. V dropped 0 bases and J dropped 7 bases, with 13 bases sitting between them. CDR1 and CDR2 from the germline V gene are SNHLY and FYNNEI. CDR3 in amino acids: CASSEAGGSANSPLHF. In nucleotides, the CDR3 is TGTGCCAGCAGTGAAGCGGGGGGATCGGCGAATTCACCCCTCCACTTT.

The chain links TRBV5-4 to TRBJ2-1, with D perhaps matching TRBD1 (8 bases). V was cut by 4 bases and J by 8 bases, with 19 bases left in between. CDR1 and CDR2 (germline): SGHNT, YYREEE (reference sequence). The length of the CDR3 is 15 residues. The CDR3 DNA is TGTGCCAGCAGCCCGGGAGGCAGGGGGCAAGATGAGCAGTTCTTC. Protein: CASSPGGRGQDEQFF.

This rearrangement joins TRBV5-1 to TRBJ2-7; 9 bases are a match to TRBD1. The germline gives CDR1 SGHRS, CDR2 YFSETQ. The CDR3 has 17 amino acids. The V segment lost 0 bases and the J segment 2 bases; nucleotides outside the gene matches: 9. The chain's CDR3 is CASSLGRGQGLPYEQYF. The CDR3 DNA sequence: TGCGCCAGCAGCTTGGGCCGGGGACAGGGCCTACCCTACGAGCAGTACTTC.

The rearrangement links TRBV6-1 to TRBJ2-7; D unclear. V shed 0 bases and J shed 4 bases, with 13 bases lying between them. The CDR3 totals 15 residues. CDR1 is MNHNS and CDR2 is SASEGT in the germline V gene. The CDR3 here is CASSEALSYNYEQYF. The CDR3 DNA sequence: TGTGCCAGCAGTGAAGCCCTTTCCTACAATTACGAGCAGTACTTC.

V gene TRBV30 combines with J gene TRBJ2-7; D unclear. Germline V gives CDR1 GTSNPN, CDR2 SVGIG (reference sequence). This CDR3 has 12 amino acids. The ends were cut back, 0 bases at V and 5 bases at J, with 8 bases in the middle. CDR3 DNA: TGTGCCTGGAGTGTATCAGGCCACGAGCAGTACTTC. As protein: CAWSVSGHEQYF.

This chain uses TRBV6-4 with TRBJ1-4; 8 bases fit TRBD1. The germline V gene encodes CDR1 MRHNA and CDR2 SNTAGT. The CDR3 contains 14 residues. V trimming: 4 bases; J trimming: 6 bases; junction bases outside the gene matches: 4. In DNA form, the CDR3 reads TGTGCCAGCAGTGCCCAGACAGGGGATGAAAAACTGTTTTTT. It encodes CASSAQTGDEKLFF.

This chain connects TRBV5-1 to TRBJ2-1, with D unclear. Germline assignment: CDR1 SGHRS and CDR2 YFSETQ. The CDR3 length is 13 residues. V lost 0 bases and J 10 bases, leaving 11 bases between the germline ends. CDR3 region: CASSLEATREQFF. As DNA, the CDR3 is TGCGCCAGCAGCTTGGAGGCTACCCGAGAGCAGTTCTTC.

On this clone: Other DNA sequences from this sample encode an identical CDR3 as well. The chain couples TRBV5-1 to TRBJ2-5, with no clear D. The V end was cut by 0 bases, the J end by 5 bases, with 5 bases between. There are 12 residues in the CDR3. Germline lookup yields CDR1 SGHRS and CDR2 YFSETQ. The CDR3: CASSLEVETQYF. CDR3 DNA sequence: TGCGCCAGCAGCTTGGAAGTGGAGACCCAGTACTTC.

This chain links TRBV11-2 with TRBJ2-6; no firm D call. V lost 0 bases and J 2 bases, leaving 5 bases between the germline ends. CDR1 is SGHAT and CDR2 is FQNNGV in the germline V gene. There are 15 residues in the CDR3. Here the CDR3 DNA reads TGTGCCAGCAGCTTAGAGGGTGCTGGGGCCAACGTCCTGACTTTC. Encoded protein: CASSLEGAGANVLTF.

The chain's CDR3 is CRGNLNTEAFF. The CDR3 DNA follows: TGCAGAGGGAACCTGAACACTGAAGCTTTCTTT. The rearrangement joins TRBV20-1 to TRBJ1-1, with D unclear. CDR3 length: 11 amino acids. Germline loops: CDR1 DFQATT, CDR2 SNEGSKA (reference sequence).

This rearrangement joins TRBV21-1 to TRBJ1-2; the table's D call, TRBD1, was not checked against the DNA. TRBV21-1 is labeled a pseudogene. The CDR3 length is 14 residues. The CDR3 DNA reads as TGTGCCAGCAGCAAAAGGGGCCGAAGGGGTGGCTACACCTTC. It encodes CASSKRGRRGGYTF.

This clone has just a few counts. The rearrangement links TRBV4-1 to TRBJ2-1; 12 nucleotides match TRBD2. From germline, CDR1 is MGHRA and CDR2 YSYEKL. The CDR3 consists of 17 residues. V was clipped by 0 bases and J by 3 bases; unmatched bases: 3. The CDR3 DNA is TGCGCCAGCAGCCAAGAATCTAGCGGGGGGGTCTACAATGAGCAGTTCTTC. Amino acids: CASSQESSGGVYNEQFF.

The chain carries TRBV18 and TRBJ2-7, with a weak D call TRBD1 (7 bases). This CDR3 is built from 16 residues. V lost 0 bases and J lost 6, with 18 bases in between. CDR1 is KGHSH and CDR2 is LQKENI in the germline V gene. Here the CDR3 reads CASSPPGQPRLGEQYF. For the CDR3, the DNA is TGTGCCAGCTCACCACCGGGACAGCCGCGACTAGGCGAGCAGTACTTC.

The rearrangement uses TRBV10-3 and TRBJ1-1; the D is unclear. Germline lookup yields CDR1 ENHRY and CDR2 SYGVKD. This CDR3 contains 14 residues. V was clipped by 0 bases and J by 5 bases, with 10 bases between them. The CDR3 region has the DNA TGTGCCATCAGTGAGTCAGGTGGGTTTACTGAAGCTTTCTTT. Translating gives CAISESGGFTEAFF.